What follows are 32 T cell receptor beta chains derived from one specimen sequenced in a study of T cell repertoires in cytomegalovirus infection. TCRdb re-analysed the reads in MiXCR, keeping a single row per CDR3 protein. Among 150,000 to 200,000 distinct CDR3 sequences, approximately 15% were seen once, and the ten largest hold 25% to 30%. The sequenced sample consisted of PBMCs. The receptors were gathered from a human donor in good health (CMV status not recorded). Some clones in this sample may be carry-over from other donors' samples.

This clonotype occurred many times. For the CDR3, the DNA is TGTGCCAGCAGCCCTGGGACAGCCCTAGCCAAAAACATTCAGTACTTC. Translating it yields CASSPGTALAKNIQYF. V usage is TRBV7-9 and J usage is TRBJ2-4; 7 nucleotides align to TRBD1. Trimming cost V 5 bases and J 0 bases; bases outside gene matches: 7. The CDR3 length is 16 residues. The germline V gene encodes CDR1 SEHNR and CDR2 FQNEAQ (reference sequence).

This chain uses TRBV2 with TRBJ2-2, with 7 bases lining up with TRBD1. V shed 1 base, J shed 3 bases, and the junction held 5 bases outside the gene matches. Germline CDR1 SNHLY, CDR2 FYNNEI. The CDR3 runs 16 residues. The CDR3 DNA reads as TGTGCCAGCAGTGAAGGGCAGGACAGGTACACCGGGGAGCTGTTTTTT. Its protein product is CASSEGQDRYTGELFF.

The chain employs TRBV30 and TRBJ1-2; D perhaps matches TRBD1 (6 bases). Per the germline V gene, CDR1 is GTSNPN and CDR2 is SVGIG (reference sequence). This CDR3 comprises 12 residues. V was cut by 5 bases and J by 4 bases, with 11 bases left in between. This CDR3 reads CAWGGTSYGYTF. CDR3 bases: TGTGCCTGGGGGGGCACCTCCTATGGCTACACCTTC.

This clonotype was found a few times. The chain links TRBV12-5 to TRBJ2-3, with 8 bases that match TRBD1. The CDR3 totals 14 residues. Trimming at V came to 5 bases and at J to 3 bases, leaving 4 bases not matched to a gene. Germline CDR1 LGHNT, CDR2 FRNRAP. CDR3 sequence (DNA): TGTGCTAGTGGTCGGGACAGGAATACAGATACGCAGTATTTT. Its translation is CASGRDRNTDTQYF. The full variable domain, in which reference TRBV12-5 and TRBJ2-3 provide the parts outside the CDR3, is DARVTQTPRHKVTEMGQEVTMRCQPILGHNTVFWYRQTMMQGLELLAYFRNRAPLDDSGMPKDRFSAEMPDATLATLKIQPSEPRDSAVYFCASGRDRNTDTQYFGPGTRLTVL.

The CDR3 coding sequence is TGTGCCAGCAGTAGGCATAGCGGCTACAATGAGCAGTTCTTC. Protein: CASSRHSGYNEQFF. This chain connects TRBV28 to TRBJ2-1; TRBD2 might be the D (6 bases). Germline CDR1 reads MDHEN; CDR2 reads SYDVKM. V was pared by 5 bases and J by 3 bases, with 11 bases between. This CDR3 is built from 14 residues.

In this sample, this clonotype turned up many times. The chain couples TRBV7-3 to TRBJ2-1; D possibly matches TRBD1 or TRBD2 (5 bases each). With 2 bases removed from V and 11 bases from J, the gap between germline ends came to 10 bases. In germline, CDR1 is SGHTA, CDR2 FQGTGA. The CDR3 consists of 12 residues. CDR3 bases: TGTGCCAGCAGCTTATTGGGGGAAAAGCAGTTCTTC. It translates to CASSLLGEKQFF.

In this sample, this clonotype turned up many times. The V and J genes are TRBV4-3 and TRBJ2-5, with D perhaps matching TRBD2 (5 bases). The length of the CDR3 is 15 residues. Germline values: CDR1 LGHNA, CDR2 YSLEER. V dropped 0 bases and J dropped 4 bases, with 12 bases sitting between them. This CDR3 reads CASSQEARGGETQYF. In nucleotides, the CDR3 is TGCGCCAGCAGCCAAGAGGCCCGGGGTGGAGAGACCCAGTACTTC.

A note on this clonotype: Since a much larger clone is just one base distant, this may be a read error. This rearrangement joins TRBV6-1 to TRBJ2-3, with unresolved D. The V gene's germline CDR1 is MNHNS and CDR2 SASEGT. The CDR3 is 13 amino acids. As DNA, the CDR3 is TGTGTCAGCAGTGAACCCGCACGGGATACGCAGTATTTT. It yields the protein CVSSEPARDTQYF.

The chain uses TRBV29-1 and TRBJ2-1; TRBD2 matches 8 bases. The CDR3 totals 13 residues. The germline CDR1 and CDR2 sequences are SQVTM and ANQGSEA. Losses at the gene ends were 8 bases for V and 3 bases for J; bases not matched to a gene: 6. CDR3 sequence reads: CSIWRGDYNEQFF. CDR3 sequence (DNA): TGCAGCATCTGGCGGGGGGACTACAATGAGCAGTTCTTC.

The sample holds a few counts of this clonotype. The rearrangement links TRBV18 to TRBJ1-1, with 7 bases fitting TRBD1. Per germline, CDR1 KGHSH and CDR2 LQKENI. The CDR3 has 14 amino acids. With 4 bases clipped from V and 5 bases from J, the junction kept 7 bases outside the gene matches. Here the CDR3 reads CASSQSGGTTEAFF. For the CDR3, the DNA is TGTGCCAGCTCACAATCAGGGGGTACAACTGAAGCTTTCTTT.

In its sample, this clonotype was seen many times. This chain connects TRBV12-3 or TRBV12-4 to TRBJ1-5; D gene unclear. The length of the CDR3 is 13 residues. V was cut by 3 bases and J by 5 bases, with 8 bases left in between. The DNA for the CDR3 is TGTGCCAGCAGTTTGGGGAAATATCAGCCCCAGCATTTT. Its protein product is CASSLGKYQPQHF.

This clonotype showed up just a few times. In DNA, the CDR3 is TGTGCCAGCAGTTACTTCGGGGACCAAGAGACCCAGTACTTC. Amino acids: CASSYFGDQETQYF. The chain employs TRBV12-3 or TRBV12-4 and TRBJ2-5; tentative D call: TRBD2 (5 bases). The CDR3 consists of 14 residues. Trimming shortened V by 4 bases and J by 0 bases, and 9 bases separated the two germline ends.

The rearrangement joins TRBV6-2 or TRBV6-3 to TRBJ2-1, with D perhaps matching TRBD1 or TRBD2 (5 bases each). Trimming shortened V by 5 bases and J by 7 bases, and 21 bases separated the two germline ends. Germline V gene lookup returns CDR1 MNHEY and CDR2 SVGEGT. The CDR3 covers 16 residues. The CDR3 region has the DNA TGTGCCAGCAGTCGGCCGGGACCCTTGGTGGAGAATGAGCAGTTCTTC. Translated: CASSRPGPLVENEQFF.

The sample holds a few counts of this clonotype. The V and J genes are TRBV7-9 and TRBJ2-2; 8 nucleotides align to TRBD1. V lost 8 bases to trimming and J lost 1 base; unmatched junction nucleotides: 9. This CDR3 has 16 residues. Germline V CDR1 and CDR2: SEHNR, FQNEAQ (reference sequence). CDR3 bases: TGTGCCAGCGGCCCTCCCGGGACAGGGAACACCGGGGAGCTGTTTTTT. Translating gives CASGPPGTGNTGELFF.

This clonotype was seen repeatedly, ten times or more. This chain uses TRBV14 with TRBJ1-2, with D unclear. Trimming stripped 4 bases from V and 4 bases from J, with 16 bases between. In germline, CDR1 is SGHDN, CDR2 FVKESK. CDR3 size: 15 residues. DNA for the CDR3: TGTGCCAGCAGCCCCGGAAGGGCGCCCGGCTATGGCTACACCTTC. Amino acids: CASSPGRAPGYGYTF.

This chain uses TRBV6-6 with TRBJ2-7, with D unresolved. There are 12 residues in the CDR3. From germline, CDR1 is MNHNY and CDR2 SVGAGI (reference sequence). V lost 4 bases to trimming and J lost 6 bases, with 10 bases between them. Here the CDR3 reads CASSFSDGEQYF. The CDR3 nucleotides are TGTGCCAGCAGTTTCTCGGACGGCGAGCAGTACTTC.

This clonotype was seen at least ten times. This chain links TRBV7-9 with TRBJ1-1, with TRBD1 as a possible D gene (5 bases). Germline lookup yields CDR1 SEHNR and CDR2 FQNEAQ (reference sequence). This CDR3 contains 16 residues. Trimming shortened V by 2 bases and J by 1 base, and 14 bases separated the two germline ends. The CDR3, as DNA: TGTGCCAGCAGCTTAATCGCTGGGGGACCGAACACTGAAGCTTTCTTT. Translation: CASSLIAGGPNTEAFF.

V usage is TRBV11-1 and J usage is TRBJ1-2; D remains unclear. This CDR3 contains 14 residues. CDR1 SGHAT and CDR2 FQDESV come from the germline V gene (reference sequence). V lost 5 bases and J 0 bases, leaving 10 bases between the germline ends. CDR3: CASSIRGANYGYTF. Here the CDR3 DNA reads TGTGCCAGCAGCATCCGGGGAGCTAACTATGGCTACACCTTC.

There are many counts of this clonotype. The chain is built from TRBV7-3 and TRBJ1-2; the D gene is possibly TRBD1 (5 bases). The germline gives CDR1 SGHTA, CDR2 FQGTGA. The V end was cut by 5 bases, the J end by 8 bases, with 15 bases between. This CDR3 region has 13 residues. The CDR3, as DNA: TGTGCCAGCAGCCCCGGGACGGGTCGAGGCTACACCTTC. Residues: CASSPGTGRGYTF. Based on the CDR3 plus reference TRBV7-3 and TRBJ1-2, the full variable domain is GAGVSQTPSNKVTEKGKYVELRCDPISGHTALYWYRQSLGQGPEFLIYFQGTGAADDSGLPNDRFFAVRPEGSVSTLKIQRTERGDSAVYLCASSPGTGRGYTFGSGTRLTVV.

The gene calls are TRBV7-2 and TRBJ1-2; weak D call: TRBD1 (5 bases). CDR3 length: 15 residues. Trimming left V 5 bases short and J 0 bases short, with 13 bases between. Germline lookup yields CDR1 SGHTA and CDR2 FQGNSA. The CDR3 region is CASSPEQGPNYGYTF. Written as DNA, the CDR3 is TGTGCCAGCAGCCCTGAGCAGGGCCCTAACTATGGCTACACCTTC.

This clonotype came up many times. This chain uses TRBV12-3 or TRBV12-4 with TRBJ1-1; 7 nucleotides agree with TRBD1. The CDR3 is 13 residues long. V shed 5 bases and J 7 bases; nucleotides not matched to a gene: 7. CDR3 DNA sequence: TGTGCCAGCAGTCCGGGACAGCGGCGTGAAGCTTTCTTT. As protein: CASSPGQRREAFF.

This clonotype occurred a few times. The chain carries TRBV19 and TRBJ2-3; TRBD1 aligns across 7 bases. There are 19 residues in the CDR3. Per the germline V gene, CDR1 is LNHDA and CDR2 is SQIVND (reference sequence). V lost 7 bases to trimming and J lost 6 bases; unmatched junction nucleotides: 25. In nucleotides, the CDR3 is TGTGCCAGTAACGCACCTGGCTTCAGGGGACAGAGGGTTCCGGATACGCAGTATTTT. Its protein product is CASNAPGFRGQRVPDTQYF.

The rearrangement uses TRBV28 and TRBJ1-5, with D unresolved. The germline CDR1 and CDR2 sequences are MDHEN and SYDVKM. V was cut by 7 bases and J by 6 bases, with 16 bases left in between. The CDR3 consists of 14 residues. CDR3 loop: CASILRAEVQPQHF. CDR3 coding DNA: TGTGCCAGCATTCTTAGGGCCGAAGTTCAGCCCCAGCATTTT.

This clonotype was seen ten or more times. The chain recombines TRBV7-8 with TRBJ1-5; 9 positions match TRBD1. With V trimmed by 7 bases and J by 7 bases, 11 bases remained unmatched. Germline V gives CDR1 SGHVS, CDR2 FQNEAQ. There are 15 residues in the CDR3. The CDR3, as DNA: TGTGCCAGCACCTCAGGACAGGGGTTCTTACAGCCCCAGCATTTT. Its protein is CASTSGQGFLQPQHF. Variable domain in full (rest from reference TRBV7-8 and TRBJ1-5): GAGVSQSPRYKVAKRGQDVALRCDPISGHVSLFWYQQALGQGPEFLTYFQNEAQLDKSGLPSDRFFAERPEGSVSTLKIQRTQQEDSAVYLCASTSGQGFLQPQHFGDGTRLSIL.

The chain is built from TRBV7-2 and TRBJ2-7; perhaps D is TRBD1 or TRBD2 (5 bases each). Trimming cost V 5 bases and J 3 bases, with 11 bases left between them. The germline V gene encodes CDR1 SGHTA and CDR2 FQGNSA. The length of the CDR3 is 13 residues. The CDR3 is CASSPGRRYEQYF. For the CDR3, the DNA is TGTGCCAGCAGCCCGGGGCGTCGCTACGAGCAGTACTTC.

This clonotype was counted at least ten times. The V and J genes are TRBV6-2 or TRBV6-3 and TRBJ2-4, with 12 nucleotides matching TRBD1. Trimming took 2 bases from V and 6 from J; bases not matched to a gene: 8. CDR1 and CDR2 (germline): MNHEY, SVGEGT. This CDR3 is built from 17 residues. The CDR3, as DNA: TGTGCCAGCAGTTACAGGGAACGGGACAGGGGGCGAAACATTCAGTACTTC. Encoded protein: CASSYRERDRGRNIQYF.

This clonotype was counted many times. The rearrangement links TRBV7-2 to TRBJ2-2; D not certain. Per germline, CDR1 SGHTA and CDR2 FQGNSA. Trimming shortened V by 5 bases and J by 2 bases, and 6 bases separated the two germline ends. The CDR3 sequence is 13 residues long. CDR3 coding DNA: TGTGCCAGCAGCCCCTTTAACACCGGGGAGCTGTTTTTT. Translated, it gives CASSPFNTGELFF.

This clonotype has at least ten counts. The V and J genes are TRBV7-6 and TRBJ2-3; 9 nucleotides align to TRBD2. Trimming at V came to 0 bases and at J to 5 bases, leaving 6 bases not matched to a gene. This CDR3 spans 16 amino acids. Germline V gene data show CDR1 as SGHVS and CDR2 as FNYEAQ. The CDR3 bases are TGTGCCAGCAGCTTAGCGGGACGGACTAGCGTAGATACGCAGTATTTT. Amino acids: CASSLAGRTSVDTQYF.

The gene calls are TRBV20-1 and TRBJ1-2, with TRBD1 identical over 7 bases. The V and J ends lost 6 bases and 8 bases, in that order; junction bases with no gene match: 9. CDR1 and CDR2 from the germline V gene are DFQATT and SNEGSKA (reference sequence). This CDR3 contains 12 residues. The CDR3 spells CSARQGFYGYTF. The CDR3 bases are TGCAGTGCGCGACAGGGATTCTACGGCTACACCTTC.

This clonotype was recorded only once. This sequence joins TRBV6-2 or TRBV6-3 and TRBJ2-5, with 9 bases fitting TRBD1. This CDR3 is built from 15 residues. V lost 6 bases, J lost 5 bases, and 10 bases stayed unmatched. Germline values: CDR1 MNHEY, CDR2 SVGEGT. The CDR3 coding sequence is TGTGCCAGCAGCCAGACCTCTGGACAGGGGGAGACCCAGTACTTC. Protein sequence: CASSQTSGQGETQYF.

This clonotype has more than one count but fewer than ten. This chain uses TRBV5-1 with TRBJ1-5, with D unclear. Trimming removed 10 bases at V and 4 bases at J, with 15 bases between. The CDR3 totals 13 residues. The V gene's germline CDR1 is SGHRS and CDR2 YFSETQ. The CDR3 region has the DNA TGCGCCTCCAGCCAGGAGATAAATCAGCCCCAGCATTTT. Its translation: CASSQEINQPQHF.

The sample holds many counts of this clonotype. This chain links TRBV5-4 with TRBJ2-3; 9 bases are shared with TRBD2. V was pared by 4 bases and J by 0 bases, with 12 bases of the junction left unmatched. The CDR3 sequence is 18 residues long. Germline CDR1 and CDR2: SGHNT and YYREEE (reference sequence). CDR3 nucleotide sequence: TGTGCCAGCAGCGCCGATAGCGGGGGCCTATATAGCACAGATACGCAGTATTTT. Translated: CASSADSGGLYSTDTQYF.